In its sample, the clone carrying this TCR beta chain was seen many times. The source of the sample is a study of blood T cell repertoires in COVID-19. For the study at large: T cells, B-cell-depleted T cells, or PBMCs supplied cDNA or gDNA.

Original data processing: Researchers report that nucleated cell counts were estimated from reference gene primer amplification. Libraries were prepared by immunoSEQ multiplex PCR; TCRdb keeps only in-frame clonotypes and omits some of them. V, J and clone size were drawn from that table, and D and trimming were deduced from the DNA. The sample includes roughly 100,000 clones, 65% to 90% of them seen just once. The CDR3 consists of 14 residues. Germline trimming cut 6 bases from V and 6 bases from J; bases unmatched to any gene: 11. CDR1 LNHDA and CDR2 SQIVND come from the germline V gene (reference sequence).

The TCR originated in a man of 80 years or more with acute or convalescent COVID-19. The rearrangement uses TRBV19 and TRBJ2-7; 7 bases line up with TRBD1. Sequenced sample: peripheral blood. The CDR3 spells CASSRTGPGREQYF. The CDR3 bases are TGTGCCAGTAGCCGGACAGGTCCGGGACGCGAGCAGTACTTC.